The entry that follows covers one TCR beta chain sequence. The antigen remains unidentified. Treatment of the sample: oral pan-JAK inhibitor, 5-10 mg twice daily. Following RNA extraction, reverse transcription yielded cDNA that acted as the sequencing template. The assay was immunoSEQ multiplex PCR, and TCRdb's table has in-frame clones only and misses some. The repertoire holds hundreds of thousands of clones, with more than 55% as singletons. The sample belongs to a study of CD8+ T cells in alopecia areata. Study-level background: A 6-month period off drug followed tofacitinib, which lasted 6 to 18 months.

Points from the study as a whole: Tofacitinib significantly brought down scalp clonality and expanded CD8+ clones among top 100.

The V gene lost 3 bases and the J gene lost 4 bases, with 9 bases spanning the gap. The CDR3 is 12 amino acids. Germline loops: CDR1 SQVTM, CDR2 ANQGSEA. The sample in question was CD4+ T cells sorted from blood, obtained at approximately week 42, from a patient treated with tofacitinib. V and J are TRBV29-1 and TRBJ1-2, with unresolved D. This TCR derives from a human donor with alopecia areata. This CDR3 is CSVDRRAYGYTF. The CDR3 DNA reads TGCAGCGTTGACAGGAGGGCCTATGGCTACACCTTC.